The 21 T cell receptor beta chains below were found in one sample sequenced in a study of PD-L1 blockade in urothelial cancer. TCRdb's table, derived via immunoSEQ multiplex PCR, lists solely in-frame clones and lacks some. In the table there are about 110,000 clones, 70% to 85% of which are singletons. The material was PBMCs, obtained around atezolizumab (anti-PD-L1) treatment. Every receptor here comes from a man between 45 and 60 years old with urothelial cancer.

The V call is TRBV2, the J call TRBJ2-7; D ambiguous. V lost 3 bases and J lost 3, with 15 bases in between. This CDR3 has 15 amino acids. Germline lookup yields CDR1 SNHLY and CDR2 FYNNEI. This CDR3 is CASSESQVAFYEQYF. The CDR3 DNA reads TGTGCCAGCAGTGAGAGTCAGGTCGCCTTCTACGAGCAGTACTTC.

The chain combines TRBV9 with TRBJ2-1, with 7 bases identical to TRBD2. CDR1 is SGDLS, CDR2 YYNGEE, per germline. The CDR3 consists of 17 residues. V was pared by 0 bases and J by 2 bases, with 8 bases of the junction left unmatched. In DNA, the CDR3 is TGTGCCAGCAGCGTAGGACGAGTAGCGGGCCCCTACAATGAGCAGTTCTTC. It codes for CASSVGRVAGPYNEQFF.

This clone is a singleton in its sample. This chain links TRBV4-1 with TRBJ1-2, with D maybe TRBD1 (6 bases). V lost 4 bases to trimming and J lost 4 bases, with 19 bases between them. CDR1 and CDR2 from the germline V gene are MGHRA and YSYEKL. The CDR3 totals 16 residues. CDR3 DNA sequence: TGCGCCAGCAGCCCGACCCCAGGGGACCGTTCCTATGGCTACACCTTC. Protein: CASSPTPGDRSYGYTF.

This CDR3 is CARQRGSGGLNNEQFF. The CDR3 nucleotides are TGTGCCAGGCAACGGGGCAGCGGGGGGTTAAACAATGAGCAGTTCTTC. The V gene is TRBV2, the J gene TRBJ2-1, with 9 bases aligning to TRBD2. The CDR3 consists of 16 residues. V lost 9 bases to trimming and J lost 5 bases; unmatched junction nucleotides: 14. Per the germline V gene, CDR1 is SNHLY and CDR2 is FYNNEI.

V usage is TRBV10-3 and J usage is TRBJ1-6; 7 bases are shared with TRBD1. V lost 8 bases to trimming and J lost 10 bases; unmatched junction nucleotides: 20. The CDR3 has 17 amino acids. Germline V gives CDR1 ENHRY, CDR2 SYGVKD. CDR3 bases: TGTGCCATCGGGGAAGGACAGGCCAATCCTACTGGCTCACCCCTCCACTTT. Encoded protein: CAIGEGQANPTGSPLHF.

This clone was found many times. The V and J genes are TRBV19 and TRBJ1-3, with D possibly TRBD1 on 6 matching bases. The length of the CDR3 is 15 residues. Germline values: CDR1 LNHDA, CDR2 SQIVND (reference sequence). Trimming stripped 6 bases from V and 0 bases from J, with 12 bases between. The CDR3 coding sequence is TGTGCCAGTAGCCGGACAGTCCTCTCTGGAAACACCATATATTTT. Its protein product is CASSRTVLSGNTIYF.

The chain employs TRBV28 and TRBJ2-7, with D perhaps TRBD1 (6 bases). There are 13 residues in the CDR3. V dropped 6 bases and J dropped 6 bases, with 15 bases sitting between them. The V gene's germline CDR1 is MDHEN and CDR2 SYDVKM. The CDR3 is CASSVQGHLEQYF. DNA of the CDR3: TGTGCCAGCAGCGTACAGGGACACCTCGAGCAGTACTTC.

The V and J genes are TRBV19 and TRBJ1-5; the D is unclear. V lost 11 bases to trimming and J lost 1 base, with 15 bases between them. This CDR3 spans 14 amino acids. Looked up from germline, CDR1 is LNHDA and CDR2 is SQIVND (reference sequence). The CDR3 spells CAGDRLWSNQPQHF. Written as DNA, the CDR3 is TGTGCCGGTGACCGACTCTGGAGCAATCAGCCCCAGCATTTT.

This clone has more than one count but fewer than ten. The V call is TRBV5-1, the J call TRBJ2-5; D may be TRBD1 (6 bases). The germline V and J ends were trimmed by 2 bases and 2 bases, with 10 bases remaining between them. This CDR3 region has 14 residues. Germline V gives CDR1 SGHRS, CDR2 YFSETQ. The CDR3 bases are TGCGCCAGCAGCTTCGGCCAGGGGCAAGAGACCCAGTACTTC. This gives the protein CASSFGQGQETQYF.

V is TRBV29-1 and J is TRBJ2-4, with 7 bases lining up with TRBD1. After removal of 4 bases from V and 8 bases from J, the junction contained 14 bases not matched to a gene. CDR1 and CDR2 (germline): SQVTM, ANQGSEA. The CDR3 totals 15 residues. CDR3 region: CSVGQGGFFSDIQYF. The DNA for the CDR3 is TGCAGCGTTGGACAGGGTGGTTTTTTTTCGGACATTCAGTACTTC.

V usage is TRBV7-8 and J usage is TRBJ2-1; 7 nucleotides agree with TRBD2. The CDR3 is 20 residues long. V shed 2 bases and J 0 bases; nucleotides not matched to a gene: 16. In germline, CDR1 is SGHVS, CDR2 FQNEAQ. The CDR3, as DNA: TGTGCCAGCAGCTTATCAGCTGGGTATTGGCGGGAGAACTCCTACAATGAGCAGTTCTTC. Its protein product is CASSLSAGYWRENSYNEQFF.

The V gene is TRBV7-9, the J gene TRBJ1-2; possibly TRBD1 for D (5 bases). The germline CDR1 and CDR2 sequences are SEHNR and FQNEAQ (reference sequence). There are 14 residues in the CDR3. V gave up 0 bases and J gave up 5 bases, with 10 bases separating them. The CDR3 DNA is TGTGCCAGCAGCTTAGCCCGGGAGGGGTATGGCTACACCTTC. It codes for CASSLAREGYGYTF.

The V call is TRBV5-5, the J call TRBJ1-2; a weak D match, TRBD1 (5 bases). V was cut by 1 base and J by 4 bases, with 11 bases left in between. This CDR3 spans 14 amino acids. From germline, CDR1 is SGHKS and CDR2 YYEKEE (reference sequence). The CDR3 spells CASSLTGDSYGYTF. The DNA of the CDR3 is TGTGCCAGCAGCTTGACAGGCGACAGCTATGGCTACACCTTC.

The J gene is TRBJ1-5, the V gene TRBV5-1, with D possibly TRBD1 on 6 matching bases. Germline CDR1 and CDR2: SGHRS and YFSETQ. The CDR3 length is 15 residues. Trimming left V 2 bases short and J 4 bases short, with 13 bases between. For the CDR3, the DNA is TGCGCCAGCAGCTTTCTGGGACATCCAAATCAGCCCCAGCATTTT. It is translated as CASSFLGHPNQPQHF.

DNA of the CDR3: TGTGCCAGCAGCTCCGGACAGGGAATGTCACCCCTCCACTTT. Translation: CASSSGQGMSPLHF. The rearrangement joins TRBV5-4 to TRBJ1-6, with 8 bases lining up with TRBD1. The ends lost 3 bases at V and 10 bases at J; junction bases unmatched: 6. Germline V gene sequence: CDR1 SGHNT, CDR2 YYREEE (reference sequence). The CDR3 is 14 residues long. Based on the CDR3 plus reference TRBV5-4 and TRBJ1-6, the full variable domain is ETGVTQSPTHLIKTRGQQVTLRCSSQSGHNTVSWYQQALGQGPQFIFQYYREEENGRGNFPPRFSGLQFPNYSSELNVNALELDDSALYLCASSSGQGMSPLHFGNGTRLTVT.

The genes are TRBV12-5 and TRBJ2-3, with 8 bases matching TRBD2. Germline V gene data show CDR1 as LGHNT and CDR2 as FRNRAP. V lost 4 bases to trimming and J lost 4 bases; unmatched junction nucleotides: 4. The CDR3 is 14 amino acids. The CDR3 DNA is TGTGCTAGTGGTTGGCGAGCGGGAGCAGATACGCAGTATTTT. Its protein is CASGWRAGADTQYF.

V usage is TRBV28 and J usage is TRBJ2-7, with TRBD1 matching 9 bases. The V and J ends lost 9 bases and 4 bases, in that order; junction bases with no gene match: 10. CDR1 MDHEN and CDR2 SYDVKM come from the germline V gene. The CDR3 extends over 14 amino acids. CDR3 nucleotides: TGTGCCAGTATTACAGGGGGCGCTCGGTACGAGCAGTACTTC. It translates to CASITGGARYEQYF.

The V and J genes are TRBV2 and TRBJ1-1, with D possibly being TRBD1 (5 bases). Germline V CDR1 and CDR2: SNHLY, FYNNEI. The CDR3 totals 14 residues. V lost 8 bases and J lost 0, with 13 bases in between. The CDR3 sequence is CASQGGRMNTEAFF. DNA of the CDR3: TGTGCCAGCCAGGGTGGGCGGATGAACACTGAAGCTTTCTTT.

The CDR3 reads CAWSVGATGELFF. DNA for the CDR3: TGTGCCTGGAGTGTAGGGGCCACCGGGGAGCTGTTTTTT. This chain connects TRBV30 to TRBJ2-2, with TRBD1 as a possible D gene (5 bases). Per germline, CDR1 GTSNPN and CDR2 SVGIG (reference sequence). This CDR3 spans 13 amino acids. With 0 bases removed from V and 4 bases from J, the gap between germline ends came to 6 bases.

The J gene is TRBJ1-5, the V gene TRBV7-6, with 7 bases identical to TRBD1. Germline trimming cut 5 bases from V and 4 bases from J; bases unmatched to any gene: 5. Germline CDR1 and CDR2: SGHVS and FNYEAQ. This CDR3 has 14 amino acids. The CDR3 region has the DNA TGTGCCAGCAGCAGGACAGGCCAAAATCAGCCCCAGCATTTT. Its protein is CASSRTGQNQPQHF.

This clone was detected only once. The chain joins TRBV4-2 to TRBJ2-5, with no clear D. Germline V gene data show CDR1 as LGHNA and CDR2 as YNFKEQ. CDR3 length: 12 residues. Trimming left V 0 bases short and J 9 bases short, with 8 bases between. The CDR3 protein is CASSQDAAAQYF. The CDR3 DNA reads TGTGCCAGCAGCCAAGATGCCGCGGCCCAGTACTTC.